The following is a T cell receptor beta chain sequence with its context. Its antigen is not known. The source of the sample is a study of identical twins. Study-level findings and limits: Within monozygotic twins, out-of-frame TCR alpha sharing was underestimated by the models.

TCRdb re-called the 5' RACE reads with MiXCR, one entry per CDR3 protein. The data show 700,000 or so distinct CDR3 sequences, 8% to 9% seen once. The same data also contributed to another study, on yellow fever vaccine responses in identical twins.

Input material: PBMCs. This clonotype originated in a woman between 18 and 29 years old in good health.

The CDR3 DNA sequence: TGCGCCAGCAGCTTATCCGGGACTAGCGGGGGGATCAATGAGCAGTTCTTC. Its protein product is CASSLSGTSGGINEQFF. J is TRBJ2-1 and V is TRBV5-1; TRBD2 aligns across 15 bases. Germline CDR1 reads SGHRS; CDR2 reads YFSETQ. The CDR3 length is 17 residues. V was pared by 2 bases and J by 6 bases, with 6 bases of the junction left unmatched.